The present T cell receptor (beta chain) was sequenced within a study of control samples from healthy donors and cancer patients. CDR3 size: 13 residues. Trimming pared 1 base from V and 4 bases from J, leaving 4 bases between. Germline V gives CDR1 MNHNS, CDR2 SASEGT. The method was immunoSEQ multiplex PCR; TCRdb's version includes in-frame clones alone and lacks a portion of them. The sample has more than 150,000 clones, over 90% seen once. The sample was blood. The rearrangement links TRBV6-1 to TRBJ2-2; D gene unclear. This receptor was taken from a middle-aged man in good health. DNA of the CDR3: TGTGCCAGCAGTGAAGGGGGCACCGGGGAGCTGTTTTTT. Protein product: CASSEGGTGELFF.